A single sample gave rise to the 23 T cell receptor beta chains below, sequenced in a study of Ad26.COV2.S vaccination and SARS-CoV-2 variants (dated by TCRdb to about 2021). The protocol used for the library was the immunoSEQ multiplex PCR assay. TCRdb provides this immuneACCESS table in a form limited to in-frame rearrangements. Some clones are lacking; in checked studies, under half of them reflect an unresolved V gene, and why the rest are absent is not known. Within this sample are approximately 500,000 clones, with around 88% of them counted one time only. Roughly 13% of the sample is held by the ten biggest clonotypes. The treatment or condition label, read with the paper, signifies: roughly 20 received Ad26.COV2.S at low or high dose, single or two shots; several received placebo; per-sample allocation not given. For vaccine and placebo recipients, repertoires were sequenced using samples collected on day 63 after the first injection.

The sample in question was peripheral blood, obtained in a trial of Ad26.COV2.S vaccine versus placebo. Every receptor here comes from a person between 18 and 65 years old who received the Ad26.COV2.S COVID-19 vaccine or a placebo.

The genes are TRBV19 and TRBJ2-7; TRBD2 matches at 7 bases. The germline gives CDR1 LNHDA, CDR2 SQIVND (reference sequence). Losses at the gene ends were 5 bases for V and 2 bases for J; bases not matched to a gene: 12. The CDR3 runs to 16 residues. This chain's CDR3 is CASSSRTPGLTYEQYF. CDR3 nucleotides: TGTGCCAGTAGTTCACGAACTCCGGGACTAACCTACGAGCAGTACTTC. The full variable domain, completed using reference TRBV19 and TRBJ2-7, is DGGITQSPKYLFRKEGQNVTLSCEQNLNHDAMYWYRQDPGQGLRLIYYSQIVNDFQKGDIAEGYSVSREKKESFPLTVTSAQKNPTAFYLCASSSRTPGLTYEQYFGPGTRLTVT.

This clone was picked up a small number of times. The chain carries TRBV28 and TRBJ2-7; D remains ambiguous. Trimming left V 7 bases short and J 3 bases short, with 10 bases between. From germline, CDR1 is MDHEN and CDR2 SYDVKM. CDR3 length equals 12 residues. CDR3 bases: TGTGCCAGCAAGGGCCAGCTCTACGAGCAGTACTTC. Its translation: CASKGQLYEQYF.

J is TRBJ2-2 and V is TRBV30; no clear D. The ends were cut back, 4 bases at V and 6 bases at J, with 12 bases in the middle. The CDR3 sequence is 13 residues long. CDR1 is GTSNPN, CDR2 SVGIG, per germline (reference sequence). As DNA, the CDR3 is TGTGCCTGGACCCCCGATTACGCCGGGGAGCTGTTTTTT. Its translation is CAWTPDYAGELFF.

V gene TRBV29-1 combines with J gene TRBJ1-3; D remains unclear. The CDR3 extends over 13 amino acids. Trimming removed 4 bases from V and 4 bases from J, with 11 bases in between. CDR1 and CDR2 (germline): SQVTM, ANQGSEA. The CDR3 protein is CSVGLGKGNTIYF. Written as DNA, the CDR3 is TGCAGCGTTGGGCTAGGGAAAGGAAACACCATATATTTT.

V is TRBV3-1 (or the pseudogene TRBV3-2) and J is TRBJ2-2; 7 bases agree with TRBD1. CDR3 length: 14 amino acids. Trimming cost V 8 bases and J 8 bases; bases outside gene matches: 11. Looked up from germline, CDR1 is LGHDT and CDR2 is YNNKEL (reference sequence). CDR3 in amino acids: CASGPLNRGGELFF. The CDR3 DNA reads as TGTGCCAGCGGACCCCTGAACAGGGGAGGGGAGCTGTTTTTT.

The V and J genes are TRBV9 and TRBJ2-7, with 11 bases that match TRBD2. There are 15 residues in the CDR3. Trimming at V came to 3 bases and at J to 5 bases, leaving 7 bases not matched to a gene. From germline, CDR1 is SGDLS and CDR2 YYNGEE. CDR3 sequence (DNA): TGTGCCAGCAGCGCCGAGACTAGCGGGAACCACGAGCAGTACTTC. Its protein is CASSAETSGNHEQYF. Using reference TRBV9 and TRBJ2-7 for the parts outside the CDR3, the full variable domain is DSGVTQTPKHLITATGQRVTLRCSPRSGDLSVYWYQQSLDQGLQFLIQYYNGEERAKGNILERFSAQQFPDLHSELNLSSLELGDSALYFCASSAETSGNHEQYFGPGTRLTVT.

The chain employs TRBV27 and TRBJ1-6, with D tentatively TRBD1 (5 bases). V was shortened by 9 bases and J by 9 bases, with 9 bases between the two germline ends. Germline V gene sequence: CDR1 MNHEY, CDR2 SMNVEV (reference sequence). The CDR3 length is 11 residues. The CDR3: CARRQGSPLHF. CDR3 nucleotide sequence: TGTGCCAGACGCCAGGGTTCACCCCTCCACTTT.

The chain employs TRBV3-1 (or the pseudogene TRBV3-2) and TRBJ2-1; maybe TRBD1 (5 bases). Germline loops: CDR1 LGHDT, CDR2 YNNKEL (reference sequence). Deletions cut 0 bases from V and 6 bases from J, with 9 bases between. This CDR3 region has 14 residues. The CDR3 spells CASSQDGAINEQFF. The CDR3 coding sequence is TGTGCCAGCAGCCAAGATGGGGCTATCAATGAGCAGTTCTTC.

This clone was observed a few times. The chain combines TRBV28 with TRBJ2-1; TRBD2 matches 10 bases. The CDR3 is 17 amino acids. CDR1 MDHEN and CDR2 SYDVKM come from the germline V gene. V was pared by 6 bases and J by 7 bases, with 15 bases of the junction left unmatched. The DNA of the CDR3 is TGTGCCAGCAGCCCCCGCCCCGTCGGACTAGCGGTAAATGAGCAGTTCTTC. Protein sequence: CASSPRPVGLAVNEQFF.

A note on this clone: The sample carries other DNA sequences with the same CDR3. The chain couples TRBV30 to TRBJ1-2; 7 bases line up with TRBD1. This CDR3 spans 13 amino acids. With V trimmed by 0 bases and J by 2 bases, 0 bases remained unmatched. Germline-derived CDR1 and CDR2 are GTSNPN and SVGIG (reference sequence). This CDR3 is CAWSVRGNYGYTF. DNA of the CDR3: TGTGCCTGGAGTGTCAGGGGGAACTATGGCTACACCTTC.

The chain is built from TRBV27 and TRBJ2-3; D unresolved. V was pared by 4 bases and J by 3 bases, with 5 bases between. Germline CDR1 is MNHEY and CDR2 is SMNVEV (reference sequence). The CDR3 covers 12 residues. CDR3 nucleotides: TGTGCCAGCAGTTCAGCGACAGATACGCAGTATTTT. As protein: CASSSATDTQYF.

The chain has TRBV11-3 and TRBJ2-1, with 9 bases that match TRBD2. The CDR3 sequence is 15 residues long. Losses at the gene ends were 3 bases for V and 7 bases for J; bases not matched to a gene: 7. Germline loops: CDR1 SGHNT, CDR2 YENEEA. CDR3 residues: CASSLAGGPLNEQFF. The CDR3 region has the DNA TGTGCCAGCAGCTTGGCGGGAGGGCCGCTGAATGAGCAGTTCTTC.

This chain uses TRBV29-1 with TRBJ2-3; D is uncertain. CDR1 SQVTM and CDR2 ANQGSEA come from the germline V gene. The V end was cut by 7 bases, the J end by 9 bases, with 17 bases between. The CDR3 has 12 amino acids. This CDR3 is CSARMAETTQYF. In DNA, the CDR3 is TGCAGCGCCCGAATGGCCGAAACCACGCAGTATTTT.

The chain employs TRBV7-9 and TRBJ1-5, with TRBD1 matching 10 bases. Per the germline V gene, CDR1 is SEHNR and CDR2 is FQNEAQ (reference sequence). This CDR3 has 17 amino acids. After removal of 4 bases from V and 3 bases from J, the junction contained 9 bases not matched to a gene. This CDR3 is CASSSGQGGLSNQPQHF. The CDR3 region has the DNA TGTGCCAGCAGCTCCGGACAGGGGGGGCTTTCCAATCAGCCCCAGCATTTT.

J is TRBJ2-2 and V is TRBV5-1; 7 nucleotides align to TRBD2. CDR1 SGHRS and CDR2 YFSETQ come from the germline V gene. This CDR3 contains 15 residues. After removal of 0 bases from V and 6 bases from J, the junction contained 5 bases not matched to a gene. In DNA, the CDR3 is TGCGCCAGCAGCTTGGGGACTAGGTCCGCCGGGGAGCTGTTTTTT. It yields the protein CASSLGTRSAGELFF.

This clone appeared once. V usage is TRBV28 and J usage is TRBJ2-5; 12 bases are a match to TRBD2. The germline CDR1 and CDR2 sequences are MDHEN and SYDVKM. After removal of 6 bases from V and 4 bases from J, the junction contained 9 bases not matched to a gene. The CDR3 length is 16 residues. CDR3 region: CASSPLTGLAGETQYF. The CDR3 nucleotides read TGTGCCAGCAGCCCACTTACGGGACTAGCGGGAGAGACCCAGTACTTC.

This clone was recorded a few times. The chain combines TRBV7-2 with TRBJ2-2, with D unresolved. This CDR3 has 15 amino acids. CDR1 is SGHTA and CDR2 is FQGNSA in the germline V gene. Between the trimmed V and J ends, which lost 1 base and 9 bases, there was a span of 15 bases. Here the CDR3 DNA reads TGTGCCAGCAGCTTAGTTCGGGCCTATTTGCGGGAGCTGTTTTTT. Translating gives CASSLVRAYLRELFF.

A word on this clone: Sequence at one end of the junction differs from germline and may be a read error. This rearrangement joins TRBV28 to TRBJ2-7; TRBD1 matches 9 bases. The CDR3 totals 15 residues. Looked up from germline, CDR1 is MDHEN and CDR2 is SYDVKM. CDR3 protein: CASRSQGAVHKRGNF. Here the CDR3 DNA reads TGTGCCAGCAGGTCACAGGGGGCGGTACACAAGAGGGGGAACTTC.

The V gene is TRBV7-9, the J gene TRBJ1-2; TRBD1 is a possible D gene (6 bases). The CDR3 contains 15 residues. V lost 5 bases to trimming and J lost 4 bases, with 17 bases between them. Germline lookup yields CDR1 SEHNR and CDR2 FQNEAQ (reference sequence). The CDR3 here is CASSPTGGHGYGYTF. Here the CDR3 DNA reads TGTGCCAGCAGCCCAACGGGGGGGCACGGCTATGGCTACACCTTC.

The chain joins TRBV5-4 to TRBJ1-5, with TRBD1 as a possible D gene (5 bases). With 6 bases removed from V and 3 bases from J, the gap between germline ends came to 13 bases. Germline loops: CDR1 SGHNT, CDR2 YYREEE (reference sequence). This CDR3 comprises 14 residues. CDR3 nucleotides: TGTGCCAGCATCGGTGGGGGGGTCAATCAGCCCCAGCATTTT. Translation gives CASIGGGVNQPQHF.

The chain joins TRBV3-1 (or the pseudogene TRBV3-2) to TRBJ2-7, with 9 bases matching TRBD2. The CDR3 runs to 13 residues. Germline CDR1 reads LGHDT; CDR2 reads YNNKEL (reference sequence). The V and J ends lost 7 bases and 7 bases, in that order; junction bases with no gene match: 8. The CDR3 coding sequence is TGTGCCAGCACCGGTAGCGGGAGCGGAGAGCAGTACTTC. It encodes CASTGSGSGEQYF.

The rearrangement uses TRBV2 and TRBJ1-5; D call uncertain. Germline V CDR1 and CDR2: SNHLY, FYNNEI. V dropped 4 bases and J dropped 3 bases, with 19 bases sitting between them. The CDR3 totals 17 residues. In DNA form, the CDR3 reads TGTGCCAGCAGTGCCGACCGGTTGCTAAAGAACAATCAGCCCCAGCATTTT. The encoded protein is CASSADRLLKNNQPQHF.

A note on this clone: The sample has other DNA sequences that encode this CDR3 too. The V and J genes are TRBV28 and TRBJ2-5; D gene ambiguous. This CDR3 contains 13 residues. Germline V lookup: CDR1 MDHEN, CDR2 SYDVKM. V shed 5 bases and J shed 5 bases, with 12 bases lying between them. The CDR3: CASSPGGLETQYF. The CDR3 bases are TGTGCCAGCAGTCCCGGTGGGTTGGAGACCCAGTACTTC.